In this sample, the clone carrying this T cell receptor beta chain turned up many times. Its antigen remains unidentified. This record comes from a study of T cells in Graves' hyperthyroidism and ophthalmopathy. General study points: Most clonotypes that expanded in the thyroid above 0.001 also showed up in blood. Ophthalmopathy was separated from stable hyperthyroidism by a 13 V-J model.

Graves' hyperthyroidism without ophthalmopathy progression within 18 months was termed stable. Diagnoses used clinical symptoms, serum thyroxine and TRAb, thyroid ultrasound and orbital computed tomography. Per the germline V gene, CDR1 is LNHDA and CDR2 is SQIVND (reference sequence). The V gene lost 4 bases and the J gene lost 7 bases, with 17 bases spanning the gap. The CDR3 is 14 amino acids. Amplification yielded TCR beta CDR3 regions, with RNA transcripts as the source. The TCR CDR3 first-round RT-PCR relied on the HTBI primer set. TCRdb processed the multiplex PCR reads anew with MiXCR; each CDR3 protein has one entry. The sample has nearly 750,000 distinct CDR3 sequences, about 35% seen once; the top ten hold around 31%.

J is TRBJ2-7 and V is TRBV19; D is perhaps TRBD1 (6 bases). The sequence was collected from a woman aged 40-49 years with Graves' hyperthyroidism. The sample taken for sequencing was blood. CDR3 sequence (DNA): TGTGCCAGTAGTACTCCGGGACACCATTGGGAGCAGTACTTC. It is translated as CASSTPGHHWEQYF.